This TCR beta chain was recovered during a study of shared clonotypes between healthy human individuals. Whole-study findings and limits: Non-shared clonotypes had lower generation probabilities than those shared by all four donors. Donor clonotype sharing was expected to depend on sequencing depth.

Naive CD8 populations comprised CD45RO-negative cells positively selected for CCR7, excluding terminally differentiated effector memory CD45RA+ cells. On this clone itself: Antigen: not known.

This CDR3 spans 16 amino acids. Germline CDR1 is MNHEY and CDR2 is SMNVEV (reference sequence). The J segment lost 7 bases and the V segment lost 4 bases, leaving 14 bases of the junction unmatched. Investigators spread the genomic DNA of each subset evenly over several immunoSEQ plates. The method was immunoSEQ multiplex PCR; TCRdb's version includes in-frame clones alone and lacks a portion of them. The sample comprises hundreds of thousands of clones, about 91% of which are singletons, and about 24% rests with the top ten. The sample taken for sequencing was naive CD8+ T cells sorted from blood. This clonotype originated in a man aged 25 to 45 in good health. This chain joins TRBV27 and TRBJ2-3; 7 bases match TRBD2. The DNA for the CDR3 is TGTGCCAGCAGTTCGTGGGAGGGCCGGAACCCGTATACGCAGTATTTT. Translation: CASSSWEGRNPYTQYF.